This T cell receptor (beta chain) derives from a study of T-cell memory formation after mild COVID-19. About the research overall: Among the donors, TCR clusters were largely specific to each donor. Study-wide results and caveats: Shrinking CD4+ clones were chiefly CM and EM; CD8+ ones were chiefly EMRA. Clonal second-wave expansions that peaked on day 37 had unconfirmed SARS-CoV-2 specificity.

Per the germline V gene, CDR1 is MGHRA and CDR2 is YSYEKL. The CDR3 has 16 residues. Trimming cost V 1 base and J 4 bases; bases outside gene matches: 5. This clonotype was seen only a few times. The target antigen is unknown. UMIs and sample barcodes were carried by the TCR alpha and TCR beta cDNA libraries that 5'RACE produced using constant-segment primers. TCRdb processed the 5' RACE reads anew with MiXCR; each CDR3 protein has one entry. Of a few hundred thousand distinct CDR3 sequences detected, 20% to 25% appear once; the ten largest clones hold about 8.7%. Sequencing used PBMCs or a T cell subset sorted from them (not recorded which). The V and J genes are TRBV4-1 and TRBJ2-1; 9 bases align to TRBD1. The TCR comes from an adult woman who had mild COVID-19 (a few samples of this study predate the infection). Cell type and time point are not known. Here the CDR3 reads CASSQAGTGFYNEQFF. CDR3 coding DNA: TGCGCCAGCAGCCAAGCAGGGACAGGGTTTTACAATGAGCAGTTCTTC.